Listed below are T cell receptor beta chains from one sample, sequenced in a study of regulatory T cells in long-lasting Graves disease. TCRdb fed the multiplex PCR reads into MiXCR, producing one record per CDR3 protein. The top ten hold roughly a sixth of the sample, which has roughly 500,000 distinct CDR3 sequences, about 14% seen once. These same records also appear under a second study, on T cells in Graves' hyperthyroidism and ophthalmopathy.

This specimen was peripheral blood mononuclear cells (PBMCs), taken at new diagnosis, from a patient treated with antithyroid drugs. All receptors come from a woman aged 45 to 65 with Graves disease. The CDR3 runs from the conserved cysteine through the conserved F or W. Each record gives: CDR3 protein, CDR3 DNA, J gene, clone size, D gene, V gene. A D gene is named only where the DNA matches it firmly. Size tells how often a clone was seen (once, few, many) or the class of an expanded clone, and some rows leave it out.

CDR3 protein: CASTTRPSPGLAGWTGELFF
CDR3 DNA: TGTGCCAGCACCACAAGGCCATCCCCGGGACTAGCGGGTTGGACCGGGGAGCTGTTTTTT
J gene: TRBJ2-2
clone size: many
D gene: TRBD2
V gene: TRBV27

CDR3 protein: CASSESIVAVGAGELFF
CDR3 DNA: TGCGCCAGCAGTGAGTCCATAGTAGCGGTGGGGGCCGGGGAGCTGTTTTTT
J gene: TRBJ2-2
clone size: few
D gene: .
V gene: TRBV10-2

CDR3 protein: CSASPGLAGQKGNEQFF
CDR3 DNA: TGCAGTGCTAGCCCCGGACTAGCGGGACAAAAGGGGAATGAGCAGTTCTTC
J gene: TRBJ2-1
clone size: once
D gene: TRBD2
V gene: TRBV20-1

CDR3 protein: CASSRDSDITEAFF
CDR3 DNA: TGTGCCAGTAGCCGGGACAGCGATATCACTGAAGCTTTCTTT
J gene: TRBJ1-1
clone size: few
D gene: TRBD1
V gene: TRBV19

CDR3 protein: CASTSDGDERAGTQYF
CDR3 DNA: TGTGCCAGCACTTCAGATGGGGACGAAAGGGCTGGGACCCAGTACTTC
J gene: TRBJ2-5
clone size: many
D gene: .
V gene: TRBV12-3/TRBV12-4

CDR3 protein: CASSLVRLAGEYEQYF
CDR3 DNA: TGTGCCAGCAGCTTAGTCCGACTAGCGGGGGAATACGAGCAGTACTTC
J gene: TRBJ2-7
clone size: .
D gene: TRBD2
V gene: TRBV7-9

CDR3 protein: CASILGTENTEAFF
CDR3 DNA: TGTGCCAGCATTCTAGGGACAGAGAACACTGAAGCTTTCTTT
J gene: TRBJ1-1
clone size: many
D gene: TRBD1
V gene: TRBV2

CDR3 protein: CASSPLIGGGYTEAFF
CDR3 DNA: TGTGCCAGCAGCCCCCTGATCGGAGGGGGCTACACTGAAGCTTTCTTT
J gene: TRBJ1-1
clone size: few
D gene: TRBD1
V gene: TRBV5-5

CDR3 protein: CAWSALDPETNYGYTF
CDR3 DNA: TGTGCCTGGAGTGCGCTCGATCCAGAGACTAACTATGGCTACACCTTC
J gene: TRBJ1-2
clone size: many
D gene: .
V gene: TRBV30

CDR3 protein: CSVGAGGRYEQFF
CDR3 DNA: TGCAGCGTTGGAGCGGGAGGGCGCTATGAGCAGTTCTTC
J gene: TRBJ2-1
clone size: many
D gene: TRBD2
V gene: TRBV29-1

CDR3 protein: CASSSPGHHYNEQFF
CDR3 DNA: TGTGCCAGCAGCTCCCCGGGACACCACTACAATGAGCAGTTCTTC
J gene: TRBJ2-1
clone size: many
D gene: .
V gene: TRBV7-9

CDR3 protein: CSARDSSGLYYGYTF
CDR3 DNA: TGCAGTGCTAGAGATAGTAGCGGACTTTACTATGGCTACACCTTC
J gene: TRBJ1-2
clone size: .
D gene: .
V gene: TRBV20-1

CDR3 protein: CASSSLVGGLVTNEKLFF
CDR3 DNA: TGTGCCAGCAGTAGCCTCGTGGGGGGCTTGGTAACTAATGAAAAACTGTTTTTT
J gene: TRBJ1-4
clone size: many
D gene: .
V gene: TRBV27

CDR3 protein: CASSVEWDGNEQFF
CDR3 DNA: TGTGCCAGCAGCGTAGAATGGGACGGCAATGAGCAGTTCTTC
J gene: TRBJ2-1
clone size: .
D gene: .
V gene: TRBV9

CDR3 protein: CSAGGGRETQYF
CDR3 DNA: TGCAGTGCGGGTGGGGGGCGAGAGACCCAGTACTTC
J gene: TRBJ2-5
clone size: .
D gene: .
V gene: TRBV20-1

CDR3 protein: CASSQARLAGPNEQFF
CDR3 DNA: TGTGCCAGCAGCCAAGCACGACTAGCGGGACCCAATGAGCAGTTCTTC
J gene: TRBJ2-1
clone size: many
D gene: TRBD2
V gene: TRBV3-1

CDR3 protein: CAIAGPSTDTQYF
CDR3 DNA: TGTGCCATCGCGGGACCCAGCACAGATACGCAGTATTTT
J gene: TRBJ2-3
clone size: few
D gene: .
V gene: TRBV10-3

CDR3 protein: CASSGGTSAKNIQYF
CDR3 DNA: TGTGCCAGCAGTGGTGGGACTAGCGCAAAAAACATTCAGTACTTC
J gene: TRBJ2-4
clone size: .
D gene: TRBD2
V gene: TRBV2

CDR3 protein: CASSFGGDTDTQYF
CDR3 DNA: TGTGCCAGCAGCTTTGGCGGGGACACAGATACGCAGTATTTT
J gene: TRBJ2-3
clone size: many
D gene: .
V gene: TRBV11-2

CDR3 protein: CATSDQNHYEQYF
CDR3 DNA: TGTGCCACCAGTGATCAAAACCATTACGAGCAGTACTTC
J gene: TRBJ2-7
clone size: many
D gene: .
V gene: TRBV24-1

CDR3 protein: CASGPGGGGNTEAFF
CDR3 DNA: TGTGCTAGTGGTCCCGGGGGGGGAGGGAACACTGAAGCTTTCTTT
J gene: TRBJ1-1
clone size: many
D gene: .
V gene: TRBV12-5

CDR3 protein: CASSQVSGTDNSPLHF
CDR3 DNA: TGCGCCAGCAGCCAAGTTAGCGGGACCGATAATTCACCCCTCCACTTT
J gene: TRBJ1-6
clone size: few
D gene: .
V gene: TRBV4-1

CDR3 protein: CASRPGTAYGYTF
CDR3 DNA: TGTGCCAGCAGACCCGGGACAGCCTATGGCTACACCTTC
J gene: TRBJ1-2
clone size: many
D gene: TRBD1
V gene: TRBV27

CDR3 protein: CASSLNGITNTGELFF
CDR3 DNA: TGTGCCAGCAGCTTAAATGGGATAACGAACACCGGGGAGCTGTTTTTT
J gene: TRBJ2-2
clone size: many
D gene: .
V gene: TRBV13

CDR3 protein: CASSLGLRYKQRRERTGELFF
CDR3 DNA: TGTGCCAGCAGCTTAGGGCTGCGTTATAAACAAAGGCGGGAAAGGACCGGGGAGCTGTTTTTT
J gene: TRBJ2-2
clone size: few
D gene: .
V gene: TRBV7-9

CDR3 protein: CASSQVGQASYNEQFF
CDR3 DNA: TGCGCCAGCAGCCAAGTAGGCCAGGCCTCCTACAATGAGCAGTTCTTC
J gene: TRBJ2-1
clone size: .
D gene: .
V gene: TRBV4-1

CDR3 protein: CAWSDQGVYGYTF
CDR3 DNA: TGTGCCTGGAGCGATCAGGGGGTCTATGGCTACACCTTC
J gene: TRBJ1-2
clone size: many
D gene: TRBD1
V gene: TRBV30

CDR3 protein: CASSVEGLAGPYEQYF
CDR3 DNA: TGTGCCAGCAGCGTAGAGGGCCTAGCGGGTCCCTACGAGCAGTACTTC
J gene: TRBJ2-7
clone size: few
D gene: TRBD2
V gene: TRBV9

CDR3 protein: CASIGHTLGDTQYF
CDR3 DNA: TGTGCCAGCATCGGCCACACGCTGGGGGATACGCAGTATTTT
J gene: TRBJ2-3
clone size: many
D gene: .
V gene: TRBV28

CDR3 protein: CASSIGDGAYEQYF
CDR3 DNA: TGTGCCAGTAGTATTGGGGACGGAGCCTACGAGCAGTACTTC
J gene: TRBJ2-7
clone size: .
D gene: .
V gene: TRBV19

CDR3 protein: CASSFGDYRELTNDNEQFF
CDR3 DNA: TGTGCCAGCAGCTTTGGGGATTACAGGGAACTTACCAATGACAATGAGCAGTTCTTC
J gene: TRBJ2-1
clone size: .
D gene: .
V gene: TRBV7-9

CDR3 protein: CASSGADRVYEQYF
CDR3 DNA: TGTGCCAGCAGTGGGGCCGACCGAGTCTACGAGCAGTACTTC
J gene: TRBJ2-7
clone size: few
D gene: .
V gene: TRBV25-1

CDR3 protein: CASSQLGEEYGYTF
CDR3 DNA: TGTGCCAGCAGTCAACTAGGGGAGGAATATGGCTACACCTTC
J gene: TRBJ1-2
clone size: many
D gene: .
V gene: TRBV6-1

CDR3 protein: CASSEVAYADTQYF
CDR3 DNA: TGTGCCAGCAGTGAGGTAGCGTACGCAGATACGCAGTATTTT
J gene: TRBJ2-3
clone size: many
D gene: .
V gene: TRBV2

CDR3 protein: CASSPGGWTEAFF
CDR3 DNA: TGTGCCAGCTCACCGGGGGGTTGGACTGAAGCTTTCTTT
J gene: TRBJ1-1
clone size: many
D gene: .
V gene: TRBV18

CDR3 protein: CASSLVTGTYEQYF
CDR3 DNA: TGCGCCAGCAGCTTGGTGACAGGTACCTACGAGCAGTACTTC
J gene: TRBJ2-7
clone size: many
D gene: .
V gene: TRBV5-1

CDR3 protein: CASSTPSGISYNEQFF
CDR3 DNA: TGTGCCAGCAGCACCCCTAGCGGGATATCCTACAATGAGCAGTTCTTC
J gene: TRBJ2-1
clone size: many
D gene: TRBD2
V gene: TRBV7-8

CDR3 protein: CASTNTGLAEQETQYF
CDR3 DNA: TGTGCCAGCACCAACACGGGACTAGCGGAACAAGAGACCCAGTACTTC
J gene: TRBJ2-5
clone size: few
D gene: TRBD2
V gene: TRBV7-2

CDR3 protein: CASSPPGQGNVYGYTF
CDR3 DNA: TGTGCCAGCTCACCACCGGGACAGGGGAACGTCTATGGCTACACCTTC
J gene: TRBJ1-2
clone size: few
D gene: TRBD1
V gene: TRBV18

CDR3 protein: CASRLTANQPQHF
CDR3 DNA: TGTGCCAGCAGACTCACAGCAAATCAGCCCCAGCATTTT
J gene: TRBJ1-5
clone size: few
D gene: .
V gene: TRBV2

CDR3 protein: CASSQVRLAGDNEQFF
CDR3 DNA: TGTGCCAGCAGCCAAGTGCGACTAGCGGGGGACAATGAGCAGTTCTTC
J gene: TRBJ2-1
clone size: many
D gene: TRBD2
V gene: TRBV3-1

CDR3 protein: CASTPGQGSLYEQYF
CDR3 DNA: TGTGCCAGTACCCCGGGACAGGGCTCCCTCTACGAGCAGTACTTC
J gene: TRBJ2-7
clone size: .
D gene: TRBD1
V gene: TRBV19

CDR3 protein: CASSPRGGGQGLQETQYF
CDR3 DNA: TGTGCCAGCTCACCCCGAGGAGGGGGACAGGGGCTCCAAGAGACCCAGTACTTC
J gene: TRBJ2-5
clone size: few
D gene: TRBD1
V gene: TRBV18

CDR3 protein: CASIGANSYNEQFF
CDR3 DNA: TGTGCCAGCATCGGGGCGAACTCCTACAATGAGCAGTTCTTC
J gene: TRBJ2-1
clone size: many
D gene: .
V gene: TRBV28

CDR3 protein: CAGSQSGREATQYF
CDR3 DNA: TGTGCCGGCAGCCAAAGCGGGAGAGAAGCTACGCAGTATTTT
J gene: TRBJ2-3
clone size: few
D gene: TRBD2
V gene: TRBV7-3

CDR3 protein: CASRRGLAWDTDTQYF
CDR3 DNA: TGTGCCAGCAGGCGGGGACTAGCGTGGGACACAGATACGCAGTATTTT
J gene: TRBJ2-3
clone size: many
D gene: TRBD2
V gene: TRBV6-1

CDR3 protein: CASSIAGTYNEQFF
CDR3 DNA: TGTGCCAGTAGTATAGCGGGGACCTACAATGAGCAGTTCTTC
J gene: TRBJ2-1
clone size: .
D gene: .
V gene: TRBV19